The 29 T cell receptor beta chains below come from one sample, sequenced in a study of human T cells and chemical hapten exposure. Noted time point: pre-sensitization, week 0. Documented treatment: therapeutic diphenylcyclopropenone sensitization with weekly scalp DPC. TCRdb called the RACE reads again in MiXCR, with one record for every CDR3 protein. The table includes more than 250,000 distinct CDR3 sequences, 7.5% to 8% detected once. Material: whole blood, obtained in connection with sensitization to the hapten diphenylcyclopropenone (DPC). These receptors all come from a man aged 18 to 35 with alopecia areata. Some clones in this sample may be carry-over from other donors' samples.

The V gene is TRBV28, the J gene TRBJ2-7, with a possible D match to TRBD2 (6 bases). Germline V gene data show CDR1 as MDHEN and CDR2 as SYDVKM. The CDR3 sequence is 16 residues long. V lost 5 bases to trimming and J lost 3 bases, with 20 bases between them. The CDR3 loop reads CASSLLWGVEDYEQYF. The CDR3 DNA is TGTGCCAGCAGTCTCCTCTGGGGGGTGGAAGACTACGAGCAGTACTTC.

This clonotype was seen a few times. The gene calls are TRBV5-1 and TRBJ2-7; 7 bases are a match to TRBD1. Germline values: CDR1 SGHRS, CDR2 YFSETQ. V was pared by 6 bases and J by 4 bases, with 10 bases of the junction left unmatched. CDR3 length: 14 amino acids. The CDR3 nucleotides are TGCGCCAGCAACACAGGACAGGACCTTTACGAGCAGTACTTC. Its translation: CASNTGQDLYEQYF.

The chain employs TRBV7-2 and TRBJ1-6; 7 bases agree with TRBD1. Germline values: CDR1 SGHTA, CDR2 FQGNSA. The CDR3 is 15 amino acids. V lost 2 bases and J lost 7; bases outside the gene matches: 5. CDR3 sequence reads: CASSLYGTENSPLHF. CDR3 coding DNA: TGTGCCAGCAGCTTATATGGGACAGAAAATTCACCCCTCCACTTT.

This clonotype came up a few times. The chain recombines TRBV6-1 with TRBJ1-2; TRBD1 might be the D (5 bases). The CDR3 contains 12 residues. Trimming took off 7 bases at V and 6 bases at J, with 12 bases between the two ends. CDR1 MNHNS and CDR2 SASEGT come from the germline V gene. CDR3 bases: TGTGCCAGCACCTCCCAAGGGGATGGCTACACCTTC. Translated: CASTSQGDGYTF.

The chain combines TRBV29-1 with TRBJ2-5, with D perhaps TRBD2 (6 bases). V was clipped by 6 bases and J by 5 bases, with 16 bases between them. The CDR3 consists of 13 residues. CDR1 is SQVTM, CDR2 ANQGSEA, per germline. The CDR3 protein is CSVRTTAGETQYF. The CDR3 DNA follows: TGCAGCGTCCGGACTACCGCTGGGGAGACCCAGTACTTC.

V is TRBV12-3 or TRBV12-4 and J is TRBJ2-5, with D possibly matching TRBD2 (5 bases). This CDR3 spans 12 amino acids. V was cut by 6 bases and J by 5 bases, with 10 bases left in between. In nucleotides, the CDR3 is TGTGCCAGCAGCAAAACGGGGGAGACCCAGTACTTC. It is translated as CASSKTGETQYF.

This rearrangement joins TRBV12-3 or TRBV12-4 to TRBJ2-5; D possibly matches TRBD1 or TRBD2 (6 bases each). This CDR3 has 14 residues. Trimming took 6 bases from V and 5 from J, leaving 16 bases between them. For the CDR3, the DNA is TGTGCCAGCAGGGGGACGGGGGCAAGGGAGACCCAGTACTTC. Protein product: CASRGTGARETQYF.

The rearrangement links TRBV2 to TRBJ1-6; 9 bases are a match to TRBD1. This CDR3 spans 15 amino acids. The V segment lost 4 bases and the J segment 7 bases; nucleotides outside the gene matches: 5. Germline V gives CDR1 SNHLY, CDR2 FYNNEI. The CDR3 nucleotides are TGTGCCAGCAGTGTAAGACAGGGGGAAAATTCACCCCTCCACTTT. Translating gives CASSVRQGENSPLHF.

The chain joins TRBV20-1 to TRBJ2-7; D is unclear. CDR1 is DFQATT and CDR2 is SNEGSKA in the germline V gene (reference sequence). Trimming removed 3 bases at V and 0 bases at J, with 12 bases between. The CDR3 is 14 amino acids. The DNA of the CDR3 is TGCAGTGCTAGTGGGCAGACCTACTCCTACGAGCAGTACTTC. Amino acid sequence: CSASGQTYSYEQYF.

This clonotype was seen more than once but under ten times. This chain joins TRBV10-3 and TRBJ1-5; 7 bases agree with TRBD1. This CDR3 comprises 15 residues. The V and J ends lost 2 bases and 3 bases, in that order; junction bases with no gene match: 4. Per the germline V gene, CDR1 is ENHRY and CDR2 is SYGVKD. This CDR3 is CAISELQGNNQPQHF. The CDR3 nucleotides read TGTGCCATCAGTGAGCTACAGGGGAACAATCAGCCCCAGCATTTT.

V gene TRBV4-1 combines with J gene TRBJ2-7; a possible D gene is TRBD1 (5 bases). Trimming pared 1 base from V and 3 bases from J, leaving 10 bases between. Germline CDR1 and CDR2: MGHRA and YSYEKL. The CDR3 loop spans 14 amino acids. The CDR3 here is CASSQADIHYEQYF. CDR3 sequence (DNA): TGCGCCAGCAGCCAAGCGGACATTCACTACGAGCAGTACTTC.

The table lists this clonotype with a few counts. This chain uses TRBV5-1 with TRBJ1-6; TRBD1 matches 10 bases. The ends lost 3 bases at V and 9 bases at J; junction bases unmatched: 6. Germline V gene lookup returns CDR1 SGHRS and CDR2 YFSETQ. The CDR3 is 15 amino acids. The CDR3 region is CASSSDRGRGSPLHF. CDR3 in DNA: TGCGCCAGCAGCTCAGACAGGGGGCGCGGTTCACCCCTCCACTTT.

This clonotype was picked up many times. The V and J genes are TRBV20-1 and TRBJ1-5; D is perhaps TRBD1 (6 bases). V was trimmed by 1 base and J by 0 bases, leaving 10 bases between them. CDR1 DFQATT and CDR2 SNEGSKA come from the germline V gene (reference sequence). This CDR3 spans 15 amino acids. CDR3 loop: CSARAGEGSNQPQHF. The CDR3 DNA reads TGCAGTGCTAGAGCAGGGGAGGGTAGCAATCAGCCCCAGCATTTT.

V and J are TRBV7-8 and TRBJ1-2; TRBD1 might be the D (5 bases). CDR1 and CDR2 (germline): SGHVS, FQNEAQ. The CDR3 has 14 residues. Between the trimmed V and J ends, which lost 4 bases and 1 base, there was a span of 10 bases. The CDR3 loop reads CASSSGRINYGYTF. Written as DNA, the CDR3 is TGTGCCAGCAGCTCGGGACGGATTAACTATGGCTACACCTTC.

V is TRBV4-3 and J is TRBJ2-1; 8 bases are shared with TRBD1. Looked up from germline, CDR1 is LGHNA and CDR2 is YSLEER. The CDR3 covers 17 residues. J was trimmed by 1 base and V by 1 base; bases with no gene match: 6. CDR3 amino acids: CASSQVMQGASYNEQFF. CDR3 sequence (DNA): TGCGCCAGCAGCCAAGTGATGCAGGGGGCATCCTACAATGAGCAGTTCTTC.

This clonotype was seen repeatedly, ten times or more. The V call is TRBV7-2, the J call TRBJ1-2, with D unresolved. Germline V lookup: CDR1 SGHTA, CDR2 FQGNSA. This CDR3 spans 14 amino acids. V was clipped by 3 bases and J by 0 bases, with 8 bases between them. CDR3 nucleotides: TGTGCCAGCAGCTTTGAGAGGGCTAACTATGGCTACACCTTC. Its protein is CASSFERANYGYTF.

This clonotype showed up many times. The CDR3 coding sequence is TGTGCCAGCAGTCCCAGCCTAGGAGGGAACACTGAAGCTTTCTTT. Amino acids: CASSPSLGGNTEAFF. The rearrangement uses TRBV12-3 or TRBV12-4 and TRBJ1-1; D is uncertain. The CDR3 has 15 residues. The V gene lost 5 bases and the J gene lost 1 base, with 14 bases spanning the gap.

The rearrangement joins TRBV3-2 to TRBJ2-3; the table's D call, TRBD2, has no DNA check behind it. TRBV3-2 is noted as a pseudogene. The CDR3 consists of 19 residues. CDR3 in DNA: TGTGCCAGCAGCCTTAAGGCGCAGGGCCGAGACTTAAGCACAGATACGCAGTATTTT. Encoded protein: CASSLKAQGRDLSTDTQYF.

The V gene is TRBV11-2, the J gene TRBJ2-7; a possible D gene is TRBD2 (6 bases). The CDR3 consists of 13 residues. Trimming took 5 bases from V and 1 from J, leaving 9 bases between them. From germline, CDR1 is SGHAT and CDR2 FQNNGV. CDR3 protein: CASSHGLSYEQYF. CDR3 sequence (DNA): TGTGCCAGCAGCCACGGACTATCCTACGAGCAGTACTTC.

This clonotype showed up many times. The genes are TRBV4-2 and TRBJ1-1, with a possible D match to TRBD1 (5 bases). Germline V gene sequence: CDR1 LGHNA, CDR2 YNFKEQ. V lost 4 bases to trimming and J lost 7 bases, with 19 bases between them. This CDR3 has 15 amino acids. The CDR3 region is CASSRTSKGSGEAFF. CDR3 in DNA: TGTGCCAGCAGCCGGACCAGTAAGGGGTCGGGTGAAGCTTTCTTT.

V and J are TRBV3-1 and TRBJ2-1; 10 positions agree with TRBD1. This CDR3 comprises 13 residues. Trimming took 8 bases from V and 4 from J; bases not matched to a gene: 2. Germline lookup yields CDR1 LGHDT and CDR2 YNNKEL (reference sequence). The CDR3 DNA reads TGTGCCAGCTTGGGACAGGGGTACAATGAGCAGTTCTTC. Its protein product is CASLGQGYNEQFF.

This clonotype was detected ten times or more. J is TRBJ1-1 and V is TRBV5-1; 8 nucleotides line up with TRBD1. CDR3 length: 15 amino acids. Germline V gene data show CDR1 as SGHRS and CDR2 as YFSETQ. The V and J ends lost 0 bases and 4 bases, in that order; junction bases with no gene match: 5. The CDR3 DNA sequence: TGCGCCAGCAGCTTGGGCACAGGGGGAGGCACTGAAGCTTTCTTT. This sequence encodes CASSLGTGGGTEAFF. The variable domain in full, completed from reference TRBV5-1 and TRBJ1-1, reads KAGVTQTPRYLIKTRGQQVTLSCSPISGHRSVSWYQQTPGQGLQFLFEYFSETQRNKGNFPGRFSGRQFSNSRSEMNVSTLELGDSALYLCASSLGTGGGTEAFFGQGTRLTVV.

This clonotype was counted a few times. This chain uses TRBV18 with TRBJ1-5; perhaps TRBD1 as D (5 bases). This CDR3 region has 17 residues. Germline V gene sequence: CDR1 KGHSH, CDR2 LQKENI. Between the trimmed V and J ends, which lost 2 bases and 2 bases, there was a span of 16 bases. The CDR3 spells CASSPSTVSTGNQPQHF. The CDR3 DNA sequence: TGTGCCAGCTCACCATCTACCGTTTCGACAGGCAATCAGCCCCAGCATTTT. Full variable domain (outside the CDR3, taken from reference TRBV18 and TRBJ1-5): NAGVMQNPRHLVRRRGQEARLRCSPMKGHSHVYWYRQLPEEGLKFMVYLQKENIIDESGMPKERFSAEFPKEGPSILRIQQVVRGDSAAYFCASSPSTVSTGNQPQHFGDGTRLSIL.

This clonotype came up a few times. V usage is TRBV7-2 and J usage is TRBJ2-1; 12 bases agree with TRBD2. V gave up 2 bases and J gave up 1 base; unmatched junction bases: 3. This CDR3 is built from 17 residues. Germline CDR1 SGHTA, CDR2 FQGNSA. In DNA form, the CDR3 reads TGTGCCAGCAGCTTAACTAGCGGGGGGAATTCCTACAATGAGCAGTTCTTC. As protein: CASSLTSGGNSYNEQFF.

On this clonotype: It may be a read error: a sequence one base away is much more abundant. The genes are TRBV12-3 or TRBV12-4 and TRBJ1-3; no clear D. The CDR3 spans 14 residues. CDR3 nucleotide sequence: TGTGCCAGCAGTTTCACTAGCTCTGGAAACATCATATATTTT. It translates to CASSFTSSGNIIYF.

This clonotype was counted at least ten times. The J gene is TRBJ2-5, the V gene TRBV5-1; 7 bases match TRBD1. Trimming took 0 bases from V and 1 from J; bases not matched to a gene: 0. This CDR3 comprises 14 residues. Germline V gene sequence: CDR1 SGHRS, CDR2 YFSETQ. The CDR3 nucleotides are TGCGCCAGCAGCTTGGAGGGGGCCCAAGAGACCCAGTACTTC. Its protein product is CASSLEGAQETQYF.

This clonotype is a singleton in its sample. The V gene is TRBV7-9, the J gene TRBJ1-4; the D is unclear. Trimming shortened V by 4 bases and J by 4 bases, and 10 bases separated the two germline ends. The CDR3 consists of 14 residues. Germline CDR1 is SEHNR and CDR2 is FQNEAQ (reference sequence). This CDR3 is CASSSAQNNEKLFF. Here the CDR3 DNA reads TGTGCCAGCAGCTCGGCACAGAATAATGAAAAACTGTTTTTT.

The gene calls are TRBV7-9 and TRBJ2-3; weak D call: TRBD2 (7 bases). The CDR3 runs to 15 residues. V was pared by 0 bases and J by 4 bases, with 11 bases between. Germline V gene data show CDR1 as SEHNR and CDR2 as FQNEAQ (reference sequence). The CDR3 coding sequence is TGTGCCAGCAGCTTAGCGGGGGGGCTGGCAGATACGCAGTATTTT. Protein sequence: CASSLAGGLADTQYF.

V is TRBV10-3 and J is TRBJ1-5, with a possible D match to TRBD1 (6 bases). With 3 bases removed from V and 7 bases from J, the gap between germline ends came to 10 bases. This CDR3 region has 13 residues. CDR1 and CDR2 from the germline V gene are ENHRY and SYGVKD. The CDR3 DNA reads as TGTGCCATCAGTGATCAGGGGTCACAGCCCCAGCATTTT. This sequence encodes CAISDQGSQPQHF.